Given below is one T cell receptor beta chain in context. The specificity of this receptor is unknown. Qualities for individual bases were not recorded, and no much larger clone is one base off. TCR beta CDR3 regions were amplified from genomic DNA with the immunoSEQ assay, a bias-controlled multiplex PCR using V- and J-specific primers. In a second PCR step, the CDR3 amplicons were tagged with a proprietary barcode plus Illumina adapter sequences. An Illumina MiSeq instrument was used for sequencing of the CDR3 libraries. Per the authors' processing: Export and quality control were handled in immunoSEQ Analyzer 3.0, while downstream analyses relied on R Bioconductor and Immunarch. Only productive rearrangements in the normalized downsampled data set were used to calculate repertoire metrics. Clonotypes larger than 5 templates in the normalized cohort were defined as pathologically expanded. Repertoire diversity was measured with the Inverse Simpson Index. To capture all clonotypes, CMV-specificity analyses were performed on the non-normalized data set. TCRdb holds this immuneACCESS table with in-frame rearrangements only. Some clones are missing; in checked studies, unresolved V genes explain under half, and the rest has no known cause. V and J calls plus clone size are reproduced from that table; the DNA served to infer D and trimming. This sample holds roughly 14,000 clones; approximately 84% were observed only once. The ten largest clones capture 9.5% to 15% of the sample.

This specimen's time point label, per the study, means: 100 days after allo-HCT. Recipient blood was collected about 28 days before transplant and at days 30, 100 and 180 after transplant. Nuclei Lysis Solution was used to extract genomic DNA from fresh or cryopreserved unfractionated peripheral blood mononuclear cells. The data originate from a study of T cell clonotyping in hematopoietic cell transplantation (dated by TCRdb to 2020 to 2022). At the level of the whole study: A total of some 130 blood samples were gathered in the study from 35 consecutive transplant recipients along with their related donors. Recruitment of patients was conducted between late 2015 and 2017, and follow-up was continued until late 2020 or death.

Study-wide findings and limitations: The sample size was limited and the cells went unsorted, which meant the CD4 and CD8 repertoire contributions could not be told apart. Broader TCR repertoire diversity after transplant was predicted by Inverse Simpson Index values from donors and from recipients before transplant. Only a small fraction of recipient repertoires overlapped donor repertoires, with over 95% appearing de novo at the given depth. A decrease in recipient TCR diversity was observed after transplant, and a progressive increase in pathologically expanded clonotypes was seen from day 30 to day 180.

The CDR3, from cysteine to phenylalanine, totals 14 residues. Only the CDR3 DNA is retained, 42 bases long and in frame from the first base. V is clipped by 7 bases and J by 3 bases, and the sequence between their germline boundaries is 15 bases long. As encoded in the germline V gene, CDR1 is SGHTA while CDR2 is FQGNSA. Recombination connected TRBV7-2 to TRBJ2-5; there is no confident call for the D gene. Sequenced material: PBMCs, taken 100 days after allogeneic stem cell transplant. The TCR originated in a male patient aged 50 to 59 who had an allogeneic stem cell transplant from an unrelated donor, so T cells may come from the graft donor. Some clones in this sample may be carry-over from other donors' samples. CDR3 reads: CASTERLGKETQYF. The bases read TGTGCCAGCACAGAGCGCCTAGGAAAAGAGACCCAGTACTTC.